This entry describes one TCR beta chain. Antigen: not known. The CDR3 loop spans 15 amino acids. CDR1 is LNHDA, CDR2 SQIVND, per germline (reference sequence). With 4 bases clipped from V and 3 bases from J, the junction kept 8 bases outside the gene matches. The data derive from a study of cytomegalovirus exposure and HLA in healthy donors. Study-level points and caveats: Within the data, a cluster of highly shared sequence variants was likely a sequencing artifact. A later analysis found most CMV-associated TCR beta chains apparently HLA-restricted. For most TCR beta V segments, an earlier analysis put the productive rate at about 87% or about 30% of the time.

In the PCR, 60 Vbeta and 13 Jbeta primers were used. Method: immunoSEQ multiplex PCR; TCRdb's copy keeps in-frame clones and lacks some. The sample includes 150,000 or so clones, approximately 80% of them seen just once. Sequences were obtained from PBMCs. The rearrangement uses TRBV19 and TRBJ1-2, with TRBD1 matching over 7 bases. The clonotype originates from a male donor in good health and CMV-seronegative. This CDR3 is CASSTGTDQYYGYTF. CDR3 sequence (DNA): TGTGCCAGTAGTACCGGGACAGATCAATACTATGGCTACACCTTC.